The 15 T cell receptor beta chains listed next were all sequenced from one sample in a study of shared clonotypes between healthy human individuals. TCRdb keeps only in-frame clones here, not all; method: immunoSEQ multiplex PCR. Among about 2 million clones listed, just under 95% were seen once. Naive CD8 isolation took CD45RO-negative cells positively selected for CCR7 and excluded terminally differentiated effector memory CD45RA+ cells. Sequenced input: naive CD8+ T cells sorted from blood. These receptors were obtained from a man aged 18-30 years in good health.

Of note for this clone: Distinct nucleotide sequences in the sample also encode this CDR3. The J gene is TRBJ2-2, the V gene TRBV27; D is uncertain. V shed 4 bases and J shed 2 bases, with 5 bases lying between them. The germline CDR1 and CDR2 sequences are MNHEY and SMNVEV (reference sequence). This CDR3 region has 13 residues. The CDR3 reads CASSWVNTGELFF. Here the CDR3 DNA reads TGTGCCAGCAGTTGGGTAAACACCGGGGAGCTGTTTTTT.

The rearrangement uses TRBV6-5 and TRBJ2-7, with 7 nucleotides matching TRBD2. The CDR3 consists of 16 residues. With 0 bases clipped from V and 3 bases from J, the junction kept 8 bases outside the gene matches. CDR1 is MNHEY and CDR2 is SVGAGI in the germline V gene. The CDR3 DNA reads TGTGCCAGCAGTTACTCGACTAGCCGCCCCTACTACGAGCAGTACTTC. It encodes CASSYSTSRPYYEQYF.

The J gene is TRBJ2-7, the V gene TRBV13; D not certain. Germline V gene lookup returns CDR1 PRHDT and CDR2 FYEKMQ (reference sequence). This CDR3 has 14 amino acids. V dropped 5 bases and J dropped 1 base, with 12 bases sitting between them. CDR3 in DNA: TGTGCCAGCAGCATTGGACCTCTTTCCTACGAGCAGTACTTC. Residues: CASSIGPLSYEQYF. Complete variable domain (other parts from reference TRBV13 and TRBJ2-7): AAGVIQSPRHLIKEKRETATLKCYPIPRHDTVYWYQQGPGQDPQFLISFYEKMQSDKGSIPDRFSAQQFSDYHSELNMSSLELGDSALYFCASSIGPLSYEQYFGPGTRLTVT.

This clone was detected a few times. The chain uses TRBV5-1 and TRBJ1-2; unclear D gene. CDR1 is SGHRS, CDR2 YFSETQ, per germline. The CDR3 has 15 residues. The V end lost 0 bases, the J end lost 4 bases, and 13 bases lay between the germline ends. The CDR3: CASSLEVGLGYGYTF. CDR3 nucleotides: TGCGCCAGCAGCTTGGAAGTAGGCCTGGGCTATGGCTACACCTTC.

This chain joins TRBV7-8 and TRBJ2-3; 12 nucleotides agree with TRBD2. Unmatched junction bases numbered 5, after V lost 4 bases and J lost 3 bases. Germline V gene lookup returns CDR1 SGHVS and CDR2 FQNEAQ. This CDR3 has 16 residues. The CDR3 DNA is TGTGCCAGCAGCTCCAGGACTAGCGGGGTGACAGATACGCAGTATTTT. Translated: CASSSRTSGVTDTQYF.

The chain uses TRBV19 and TRBJ2-1; maybe TRBD2 (6 bases). Per the germline V gene, CDR1 is LNHDA and CDR2 is SQIVND (reference sequence). The CDR3 spans 14 residues. The V end lost 1 base, the J end lost 8 bases, and 12 bases lay between the germline ends. CDR3 in DNA: TGTGCCAGTAGTATAGCGGGAGCTAGGGATGAGCAGTTCTTC. Protein product: CASSIAGARDEQFF.

This chain connects TRBV2 to TRBJ2-1; 13 bases map to TRBD2. Germline V gene lookup returns CDR1 SNHLY and CDR2 FYNNEI. The ends lost 4 bases at V and 9 bases at J; junction bases unmatched: 9. The CDR3 has 16 amino acids. In DNA, the CDR3 is TGTGCCAGCAGTGGAGTGGGACTAGCGGGGAGAGGTGAGCAGTTCTTC. Its translation: CASSGVGLAGRGEQFF. Full variable domain (rest looked up from reference TRBV2 and TRBJ2-1): EPEVTQTPSHQVTQMGQEVILRCVPISNHLYFYWYRQILGQKVEFLVSFYNNEISEKSEIFDDQFSVERPDGSNFTLKIRSTKLEDSAMYFCASSGVGLAGRGEQFFGPGTRLTVL.

This sequence joins TRBV30 and TRBJ1-2, with a possible D match to TRBD1 (6 bases). Trimming removed 1 base at V and 4 bases at J, with 19 bases between. This CDR3 spans 16 amino acids. Germline CDR1 is GTSNPN and CDR2 is SVGIG (reference sequence). The CDR3 nucleotides read TGTGCCTGGAGTGGCGGGCCTCAAGGGGGAGGCTATGGCTACACCTTC. Its translation is CAWSGGPQGGGYGYTF.

Concerning this clone itself: Other DNA sequences from this sample encode an identical CDR3 as well. V gene TRBV2 combines with J gene TRBJ1-6; D is uncertain. V lost 3 bases to trimming and J lost 10 bases, with 4 bases between them. This CDR3 has 11 residues. Germline values: CDR1 SNHLY, CDR2 FYNNEI. Here the CDR3 reads CASSDGSPLHF. The DNA for the CDR3 is TGTGCCAGCAGTGACGGGTCACCCCTCCACTTT.

This clone has a single count. This chain's CDR3 is CASSTMALAGPRDEQFF. The CDR3 DNA reads TGCGCCAGCAGCACCATGGCCCTAGCGGGCCCTCGCGATGAGCAGTTCTTC. V is TRBV5-1 and J is TRBJ2-1; 8 bases are a match to TRBD2. CDR3 size: 17 residues. Trimming cost V 4 bases and J 8 bases; bases outside gene matches: 17. Germline CDR1 and CDR2: SGHRS and YFSETQ.

Notes on this clone: Other nucleotide sequences in the sample specify the same CDR3. This chain uses TRBV7-9 with TRBJ2-7; D not certain. Trimming removed 2 bases from V and 4 bases from J, with 6 bases in between. The CDR3 consists of 12 residues. Germline CDR1 and CDR2: SEHNR and FQNEAQ (reference sequence). Written as DNA, the CDR3 is TGTGCCAGCAGCTTACTAGATTACGAGCAGTACTTC. It translates to CASSLLDYEQYF. Combining the CDR3 with reference TRBV7-9 and TRBJ2-7 gives the whole variable domain DTGVSQNPRHKITKRGQNVTFRCDPISEHNRLYWYRQTLGQGPEFLTYFQNEAQLEKSRLLSDRFSAERPKGSFSTLEIQRTEQGDSAMYLCASSLLDYEQYFGPGTRLTVT.

V and J are TRBV19 and TRBJ1-1; 7 nucleotides agree with TRBD1. This CDR3 contains 12 residues. The trim removed 8 bases at V and 10 bases at J, leaving 10 bases unmatched. The germline V gene encodes CDR1 LNHDA and CDR2 SQIVND (reference sequence). The CDR3 DNA reads TGTGCCAGTTCGGAGGGGGCCAATGGAGCTTTCTTT. Its protein product is CASSEGANGAFF.

The chain combines TRBV13 with TRBJ2-1, with 9 bases fitting TRBD1. This CDR3 contains 16 residues. Germline V gene lookup returns CDR1 PRHDT and CDR2 FYEKMQ (reference sequence). J was trimmed by 2 bases and V by 6 bases; bases with no gene match: 8. CDR3 in amino acids: CASSPIQGAPYNEQFF. The CDR3 coding sequence is TGTGCCAGCAGTCCCATACAGGGGGCCCCCTACAATGAGCAGTTCTTC.

V gene TRBV4-1 combines with J gene TRBJ2-7; 7 nucleotides agree with TRBD1. Germline V gives CDR1 MGHRA, CDR2 YSYEKL. The trim removed 6 bases at V and 7 bases at J, leaving 18 bases unmatched. The CDR3 sequence is 16 residues long. DNA of the CDR3: TGCGCCAGCAGTTACACCCGGACAGGCACCCTTGGGGAGCAGTACTTC. It translates to CASSYTRTGTLGEQYF.

The chain is built from TRBV5-1 and TRBJ2-5, with unresolved D. The J call may be mistaken, given a closer DNA end match to TRBJ2-7. There are 14 residues in the CDR3. Germline V gene data show CDR1 as SGHRS and CDR2 as YFSETQ. The CDR3 coding sequence is TGCGCCAGCAGCTTTCGAGGAAGTTCCTACGAGCAGTACTTC. This gives the protein CASSFRGSSYEQYF.